This T cell receptor beta chain originates from a study of blood T cell repertoires in COVID-19. Study context: Specimens from acute and convalescent COVID-19 originated in the United States, Italy and Spain. T cells, B-cell-depleted T cells, or PBMCs provided the cDNA or gDNA that served as material.

The CDR3 loop spans 16 amino acids. CDR1 is SGHRS, CDR2 YFSETQ, per germline. V lost 1 base to trimming and J lost 4 bases; unmatched junction nucleotides: 9. Per the original methods: Reference gene primer amplification yielded estimated nucleated cell counts. Here immunoSEQ multiplex PCR was the method, and the copy in TCRdb shows in-frame clones only, minus some. That table gives V, J and clone size, and the DNA gave D and trimming. The sample has tens of thousands of clones; approximately 89% are singletons. This sequence joins TRBV5-1 and TRBJ1-1; TRBD1 matches 8 bases. This TCR was recovered from a human donor in a cohort sampled during active COVID-19. The sequenced sample consisted of peripheral blood. The CDR3 loop is CASSLMAGGGVTEAFF. The CDR3 DNA follows: TGCGCCAGCAGCTTGATGGCAGGGGGCGGGGTCACTGAAGCTTTCTTT. Filled out from reference TRBV5-1 and TRBJ1-1, the complete variable domain reads KAGVTQTPRYLIKTRGQQVTLSCSPISGHRSVSWYQQTPGQGLQFLFEYFSETQRNKGNFPGRFSGRQFSNSRSEMNVSTLELGDSALYLCASSLMAGGGVTEAFFGQGTRLTVV.